This T cell receptor (beta chain) was sequenced during a study of blood T cell repertoires in COVID-19. Participant reports of clinical history set cohort assignment. Using immunoSEQ multiplex PCR, the repertoire was profiled, and TCRdb retains in-frame clones only, with some absent. The top ten hold 18% of the sample, which has a few hundred thousand clones, 85% seen once. This clone appeared a few times. The CDR3 length is 14 residues. CDR1 and CDR2 (germline): DFQATT, SNEGSKA (reference sequence). V dropped 3 bases and J dropped 1 base, with 13 bases sitting between them. The chain joins TRBV20-1 to TRBJ2-7; the D gene is possibly TRBD1 (5 bases). The sample was PBMCs or T cells enriched from blood (not recorded which). This clonotype originated in a man between 40 and 49 years old who had recovered from COVID-19. Written as DNA, the CDR3 is TGCAGTGCTAGTAGGGGAAGTTGGTCCTACGAGCAGTACTTC. Encoded protein: CSASRGSWSYEQYF.